This TCR beta chain appears in the sequencing data of a study of shared clonotypes between healthy human individuals. Study findings and constraints: Donor clonotype sharing was expected to depend on sequencing depth.

Germline V gene lookup returns CDR1 MGHRA and CDR2 YSYEKL. The CDR3 contains 14 residues. The V end was cut by 3 bases, the J end by 3 bases, with 12 bases between. The CD4+ fraction was divided into a CD45RA+ naive subset and a CD45RA-negative memory subset. This clone came up once. Its specificity is not known. Profiling relied on immunoSEQ multiplex PCR, and the TCRdb table lists in-frame clones only, not all of them. In the table there are 2 million to 3 million clones, approximately 93% of which are singletons. The TCR originated in a man younger than 35 in good health. Some clones in this sample may be carry-over from other donors' samples. Source material: naive CD4+ T cells from PBMCs. Described subset: CD45RA+ positively selected. V usage is TRBV4-1 and J usage is TRBJ2-7; the D gene could be TRBD1 or TRBD2 (5 bases each). The CDR3 sequence is CASSQPGANYEQYF. For the CDR3, the DNA is TGCGCCAGCAGCCAGCCCGGGGCGAACTACGAGCAGTACTTC.